This TCR beta chain stems from a study of beta chain features in type 1 diabetes. Findings of the study overall: It was among patients, rather than healthy donors, that naive, central memory and Treg TCRB repertoires appeared more similar. Across all four CD4+ subsets, people with type 1 diabetes showed modestly shorter TCRB CDR3s.

This clone was counted between two and nine times. Its specificity is unknown. Trimming at V came to 7 bases and at J to 7 bases, leaving 26 bases not matched to a gene. The CDR3 runs to 19 residues. The germline V gene encodes CDR1 SEHNR and CDR2 FQNEAQ (reference sequence). Investigators reverse transcribed all isolated RNA, so they sequenced expressed TCRB transcripts. Mean read depth for naive, central memory and regulatory T cell samples was 3.5 million to 4.5 million reads. Clones were sequenced by immunoSEQ multiplex PCR, and TCRdb holds only the in-frame ones, with some missing. This sample has fewer than 200,000 clones, with about 13% found just once. Sorted populations all exceeded 98% purity.

Material for sequencing was central memory CD4+ T cells from blood. The rearrangement joins TRBV7-9 to TRBJ2-7, with 9 bases lining up with TRBD1. The clonotype originates from a woman younger than 30 in good health. CDR3 protein: CASIQLVPGQGWTKAEQYF. The DNA of the CDR3 is TGTGCCAGCATCCAACTCGTCCCGGGACAGGGTTGGACAAAAGCGGAGCAGTACTTC.